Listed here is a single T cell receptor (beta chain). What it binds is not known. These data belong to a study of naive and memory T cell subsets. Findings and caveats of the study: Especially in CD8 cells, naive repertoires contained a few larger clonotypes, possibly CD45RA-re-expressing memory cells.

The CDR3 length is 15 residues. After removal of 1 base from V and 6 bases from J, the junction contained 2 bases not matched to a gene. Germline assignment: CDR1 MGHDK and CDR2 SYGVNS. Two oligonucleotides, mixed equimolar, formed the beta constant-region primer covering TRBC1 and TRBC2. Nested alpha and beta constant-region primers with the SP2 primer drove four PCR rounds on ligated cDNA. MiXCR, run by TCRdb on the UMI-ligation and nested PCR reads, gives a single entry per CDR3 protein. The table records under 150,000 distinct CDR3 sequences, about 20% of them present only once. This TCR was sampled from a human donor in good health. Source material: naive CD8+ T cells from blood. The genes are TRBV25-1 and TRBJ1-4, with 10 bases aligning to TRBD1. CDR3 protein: CASSEWGTGDEKLFF. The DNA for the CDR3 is TGTGCCAGCAGTGAATGGGGGACAGGGGATGAAAAACTGTTTTTT.